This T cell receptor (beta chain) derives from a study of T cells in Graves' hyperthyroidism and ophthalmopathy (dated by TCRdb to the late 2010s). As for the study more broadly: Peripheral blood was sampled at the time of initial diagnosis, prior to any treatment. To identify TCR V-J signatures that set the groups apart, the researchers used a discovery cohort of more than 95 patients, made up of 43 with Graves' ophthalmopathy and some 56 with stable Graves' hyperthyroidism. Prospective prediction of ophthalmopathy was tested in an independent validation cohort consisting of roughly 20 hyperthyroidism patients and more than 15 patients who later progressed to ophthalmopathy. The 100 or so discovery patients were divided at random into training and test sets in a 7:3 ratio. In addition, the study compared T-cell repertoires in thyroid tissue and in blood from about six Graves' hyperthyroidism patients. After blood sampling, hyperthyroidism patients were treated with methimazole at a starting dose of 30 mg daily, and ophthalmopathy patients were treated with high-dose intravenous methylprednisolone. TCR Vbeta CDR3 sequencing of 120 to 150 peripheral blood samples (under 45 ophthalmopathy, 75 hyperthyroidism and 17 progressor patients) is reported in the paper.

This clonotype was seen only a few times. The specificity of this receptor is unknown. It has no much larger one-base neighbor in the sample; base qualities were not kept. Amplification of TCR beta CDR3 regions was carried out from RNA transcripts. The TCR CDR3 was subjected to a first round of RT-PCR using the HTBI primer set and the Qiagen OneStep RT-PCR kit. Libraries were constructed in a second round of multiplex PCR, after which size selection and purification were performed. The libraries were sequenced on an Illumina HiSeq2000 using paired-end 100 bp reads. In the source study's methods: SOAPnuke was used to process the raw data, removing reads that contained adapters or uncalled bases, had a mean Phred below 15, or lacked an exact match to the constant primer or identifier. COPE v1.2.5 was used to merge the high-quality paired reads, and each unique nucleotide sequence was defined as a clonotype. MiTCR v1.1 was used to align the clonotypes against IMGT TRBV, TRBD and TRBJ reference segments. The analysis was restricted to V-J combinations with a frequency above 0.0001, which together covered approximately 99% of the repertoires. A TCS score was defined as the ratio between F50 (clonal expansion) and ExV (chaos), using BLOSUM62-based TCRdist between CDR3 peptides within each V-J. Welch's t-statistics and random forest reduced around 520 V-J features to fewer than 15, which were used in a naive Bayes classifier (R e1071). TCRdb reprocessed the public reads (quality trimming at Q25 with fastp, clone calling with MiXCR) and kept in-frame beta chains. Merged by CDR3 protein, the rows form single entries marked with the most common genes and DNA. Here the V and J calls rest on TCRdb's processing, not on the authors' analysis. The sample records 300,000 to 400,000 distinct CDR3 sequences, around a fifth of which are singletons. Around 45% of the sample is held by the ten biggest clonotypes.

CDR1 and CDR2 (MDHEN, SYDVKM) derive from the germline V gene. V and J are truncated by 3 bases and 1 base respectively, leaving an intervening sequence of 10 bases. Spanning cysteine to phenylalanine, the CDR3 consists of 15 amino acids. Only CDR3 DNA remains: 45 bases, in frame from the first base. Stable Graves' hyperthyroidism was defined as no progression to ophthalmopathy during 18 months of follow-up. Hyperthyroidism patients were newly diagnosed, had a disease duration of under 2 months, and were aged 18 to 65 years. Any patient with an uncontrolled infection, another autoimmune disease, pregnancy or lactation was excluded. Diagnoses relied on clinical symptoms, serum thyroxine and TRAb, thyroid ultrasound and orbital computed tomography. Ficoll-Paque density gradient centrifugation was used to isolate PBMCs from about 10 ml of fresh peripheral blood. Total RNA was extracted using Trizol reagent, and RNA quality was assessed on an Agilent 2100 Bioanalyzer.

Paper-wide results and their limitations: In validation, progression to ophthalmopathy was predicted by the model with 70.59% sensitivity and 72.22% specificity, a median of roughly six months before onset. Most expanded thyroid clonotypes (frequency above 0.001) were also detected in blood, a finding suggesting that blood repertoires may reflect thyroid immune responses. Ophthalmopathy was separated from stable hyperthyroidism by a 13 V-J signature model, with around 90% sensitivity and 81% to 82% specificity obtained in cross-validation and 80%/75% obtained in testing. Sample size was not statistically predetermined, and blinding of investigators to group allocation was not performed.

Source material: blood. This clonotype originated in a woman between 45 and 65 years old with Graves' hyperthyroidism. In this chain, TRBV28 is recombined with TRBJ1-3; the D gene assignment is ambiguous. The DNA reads TGTGCCAGCAGTTTCCCAACGCCGTCTGGAAACACCATATATTTT. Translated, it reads CASSFPTPSGNTIYF.